Sequencing of this T cell receptor (beta chain) was carried out in a study of T-cell reconstitution after alpha-beta-depleted transplantation in children. Points from the study as a whole: Expanded graft clones numbering several hundred reportedly gave rise to alpha-beta T cells about two months after transplant.

Unique molecular identifiers were incorporated when the TCRbeta library was constructed. From the PCR reads, TCRdb called clonotypes with MiXCR, one entry per CDR3 protein. The sample has about 400,000 distinct CDR3 sequences; around 16% are singletons. V was cut by 7 bases and J by 2 bases, with 12 bases left in between. CDR3 length equals 14 residues. Per germline, CDR1 KGHDR and CDR2 SFDVKD. Notes on this clonotype: Its target is not known.

The V gene is TRBV24-1, the J gene TRBJ2-3; tentative D call: TRBD1 (5 bases). The sequence was obtained from a boy less than two years old who had a stem cell transplant for Wiskott-Aldrich syndrome, so the T cells may come from the graft donor. Sequencing used PBMCs, mostly from graft donor cells, obtained 360 days after TCRalphabeta/CD19-depleted stem cell transplant. The CDR3 bases are TGTGCCACCAGCCTAGGGGCTCCCACAGATACGCAGTATTTT. Its protein product is CATSLGAPTDTQYF.